These 18 T cell receptor beta chains came from one sample sequenced in a study of regulatory T cells in long-lasting Graves disease. Time point here: persistent/refractory GD, antithyroid drugs over 5 years with positive TRAb. Preparation of the TCR library used RNA extracted from PBMCs. For TCR beta, libraries came from iRepertoire HTBI primers and Arm-PCR of CDR3 regions. One entry per CDR3 protein results from TCRdb running MiXCR on the multiplex PCR reads. The sample has fewer than 450,000 distinct CDR3 sequences; less than 25% are singletons. The material was peripheral blood mononuclear cells (PBMCs), obtained when the disease was refractory, from a patient treated with antithyroid drugs. The origin of the receptors is a female donor with Graves disease.

By sample fraction, this clonotype is medium-sized. The V gene is TRBV12-3 or TRBV12-4, the J gene TRBJ2-2; 9 bases line up with TRBD1. The CDR3 totals 15 residues. V lost 6 bases, J lost 5 bases, and 7 bases stayed unmatched. The CDR3 bases are TGTGCCAGCAGGGGGACAGGGTCTTCGACCGGGGAGCTGTTTTTT. Translating it yields CASRGTGSSTGELFF.

The J gene is TRBJ1-1, the V gene TRBV10-3, with 9 bases that match TRBD1. The V segment lost 8 bases and the J segment 1 base; nucleotides outside the gene matches: 5. Germline V gene lookup returns CDR1 ENHRY and CDR2 SYGVKD. The CDR3 is 14 residues long. The CDR3 loop is CAIGMTGGNTEAFF. Written as DNA, the CDR3 is TGTGCCATCGGGATGACAGGGGGGAACACTGAAGCTTTCTTT.

Notes on this clonotype: A much more abundant neighbour one base away suggests this may be a read error. The V call is TRBV28, the J call TRBJ1-5, with 7 bases that match TRBD1. From germline, CDR1 is MDHEN and CDR2 SYDVKM. Trimming at V came to 5 bases and at J to 5 bases, leaving 12 bases not matched to a gene. The CDR3 runs to 16 residues. The CDR3 coding sequence is TGTGCCAGCAGTCCATCCGGGGCAGGGGGTCATCAGCCCCAGCATTTT. Amino acids: CASSPSGAGGHQPQHF.

This clonotype occurred many times. The V call is TRBV2, the J call TRBJ1-4; D gene uncertain. CDR1 is SNHLY and CDR2 is FYNNEI in the germline V gene. This CDR3 spans 12 amino acids. The V end was cut by 6 bases, the J end by 8 bases, with 10 bases between. The DNA of the CDR3 is TGTGCCAGCAGCCGCCTAGGGGAAAAACTGTTTTTT. The encoded protein is CASSRLGEKLFF.

This clonotype was seen a handful of times. The chain joins TRBV25-1 to TRBJ1-2; D is unresolved. With 0 bases removed from V and 4 bases from J, the gap between germline ends came to 3 bases. Germline CDR1 and CDR2: MGHDK and SYGVNS. This CDR3 contains 12 residues. The CDR3 spells CASSEYGYGYTF. CDR3 DNA: TGTGCCAGCAGTGAATACGGCTATGGCTACACCTTC.

Only a few counts were recorded for this clonotype. A much larger clone differs by one base, so this may be a read error. This sequence joins TRBV6-1 and TRBJ1-1; possibly TRBD1 for D (5 bases). The CDR3 contains 13 residues. V lost 4 bases, J lost 2 bases, and 8 bases lay in between. Germline V gene sequence: CDR1 MNHNS, CDR2 SASEGT. Here the CDR3 DNA reads TGTGCCAGCAGTGGACAGCATAACACTGAAGCTTTCTTT. Translated: CASSGQHNTEAFF.

In its sample, this clonotype was seen a few times. The V gene is TRBV20-1, the J gene TRBJ1-3; D is uncertain. The CDR3 runs 16 residues. V lost 0 bases and J lost 0, with 12 bases in between. Germline lookup yields CDR1 DFQATT and CDR2 SNEGSKA (reference sequence). The CDR3 DNA reads TGCAGTGCTAGAGATAATCAGCGACCCTCTGGAAACACCATATATTTT. The encoded protein is CSARDNQRPSGNTIYF.

V usage is TRBV2 and J usage is TRBJ2-7; 10 bases fit TRBD2. The V gene end was trimmed by 7 bases and the J gene end by 2 bases; junction bases not matched to a gene: 5. Germline assignment: CDR1 SNHLY and CDR2 FYNNEI. The CDR3 is made up of 14 amino acids. This CDR3 reads CASTGLAGAYEQYF. CDR3 sequence (DNA): TGTGCCAGCACTGGTCTAGCGGGGGCCTACGAGCAGTACTTC. The whole variable domain, filled in from reference TRBV2 and TRBJ2-7, reads EPEVTQTPSHQVTQMGQEVILRCVPISNHLYFYWYRQILGQKVEFLVSFYNNEISEKSEIFDDQFSVERPDGSNFTLKIRSTKLEDSAMYFCASTGLAGAYEQYFGPGTRLTVT.

There are a few counts of this clonotype. Just one base apart from a much larger clone, this may be a read error. The J gene is TRBJ2-5, the V gene TRBV24-1, with 10 positions matching TRBD1. Trimming cost V 4 bases and J 5 bases; bases outside gene matches: 6. This CDR3 spans 15 amino acids. Germline CDR1 KGHDR, CDR2 SFDVKD. CDR3 DNA sequence: TGTGCCACCAGTGAGGGACAGGGGCCAGGCGAGACCCAGTACTTC. This codes for CATSEGQGPGETQYF.

With respect to this clonotype: A single base separates this from a much larger clone, so it may be a read error. The chain joins TRBV2 to TRBJ1-6; possible D gene TRBD1, 5 bases. Germline lookup yields CDR1 SNHLY and CDR2 FYNNEI. CDR3 length: 15 residues. CDR3 DNA sequence: TGTGCCAGCGAAGGGGTCTATCCTTATAGTTCACCCCTCCACTTT. Translation: CASEGVYPYSSPLHF.

The sample holds many counts of this clonotype. V gene TRBV7-2 combines with J gene TRBJ1-1; D not resolved. V was cut by 1 base and J by 4 bases, with 10 bases left in between. Germline CDR1 is SGHTA and CDR2 is FQGNSA. There are 14 residues in the CDR3. The CDR3 sequence: CASSLGPMATEAFF. Written as DNA, the CDR3 is TGTGCCAGCAGCTTAGGTCCCATGGCCACTGAAGCTTTCTTT.

In its sample, this clonotype was seen many times. The CDR3 bases are TGTGCCACCAGCAATTCCCCGTCCACTGAAGCTTTCTTT. As protein: CATSNSPSTEAFF. V gene TRBV15 combines with J gene TRBJ1-1; D unclear. The CDR3 length is 13 residues. Germline lookup yields CDR1 LNHNV and CDR2 YYDKDF (reference sequence). Deletions cut 4 bases from V and 4 bases from J, with 10 bases between.

This clonotype was found many times. The chain couples TRBV30 to TRBJ1-4; D is possibly TRBD1 (5 bases). The V gene's germline CDR1 is GTSNPN and CDR2 SVGIG (reference sequence). The V end was cut by 0 bases, the J end by 7 bases, with 9 bases between. The CDR3 spans 13 residues. The CDR3 is CAWSVGGVEKLFF. The CDR3 DNA follows: TGTGCCTGGAGTGTGGGGGGGGTTGAAAAACTGTTTTTT. Looking up the rest from reference TRBV30 and TRBJ1-4 gives the full variable domain: SQTIHQWPATLVQPVGSPLSLECTVEGTSNPNLYWYRQAAGRGLQLLFYSVGIGQISSEVPQNLSASRPQDRQFILSSKKLLLSDSGFYLCAWSVGGVEKLFFGSGTQLSVL.

This rearrangement joins TRBV27 to TRBJ1-1; D gene ambiguous. CDR1 and CDR2 (germline): MNHEY, SMNVEV (reference sequence). V was pared by 0 bases and J by 3 bases, with 8 bases between. CDR3 length: 14 amino acids. The CDR3 nucleotides are TGTGCCAGCAGTTTATCCGGACCTTACACTGAAGCTTTCTTT. This gives the protein CASSLSGPYTEAFF.

This clonotype came up a few times. The rearrangement joins TRBV7-9 to TRBJ2-5; no definite D call. Germline CDR1 and CDR2: SEHNR and FQNEAQ (reference sequence). This CDR3 has 14 amino acids. Trimming removed 5 bases from V and 1 base from J, with 11 bases in between. CDR3 sequence reads: CASSPRKIQETQYF. The CDR3 DNA reads as TGTGCCAGCAGCCCGCGGAAGATCCAAGAGACCCAGTACTTC.

This clonotype was found many times. The rearrangement links TRBV20-1 to TRBJ2-5; 9 positions match TRBD1. The CDR3 contains 15 residues. Germline V lookup: CDR1 DFQATT, CDR2 SNEGSKA (reference sequence). The junction had 8 bases not matched to a gene; V was cut back by 3 bases and J by 3 bases. The CDR3 reads CSASTLQGAKETQYF. CDR3 nucleotide sequence: TGCAGTGCTAGTACACTACAGGGGGCAAAAGAGACCCAGTACTTC.

V gene TRBV5-1 combines with J gene TRBJ1-2; D gene unclear. The V end lost 1 base, the J end lost 5 bases, and 15 bases lay between the germline ends. The CDR3 sequence is 15 residues long. CDR1 and CDR2 (germline): SGHRS, YFSETQ. The CDR3 loop is CASSLTGNIEYGYTF. The CDR3 bases are TGCGCCAGCAGCTTGACCGGCAATATCGAGTATGGCTACACCTTC.

This clonotype was seen ten or more times. The chain has TRBV6-2 or TRBV6-3 and TRBJ2-2; D could derive from TRBD1 or TRBD2 (5 bases each). The CDR3 extends over 15 amino acids. V lost 8 bases and J lost 6, with 19 bases in between. The germline V gene encodes CDR1 MNHEY and CDR2 SVGEGT. CDR3 bases: TGTGCCAGCGCCCTACTCCCGGGACCATCCGGGGAGCTGTTTTTT. Its translation is CASALLPGPSGELFF.